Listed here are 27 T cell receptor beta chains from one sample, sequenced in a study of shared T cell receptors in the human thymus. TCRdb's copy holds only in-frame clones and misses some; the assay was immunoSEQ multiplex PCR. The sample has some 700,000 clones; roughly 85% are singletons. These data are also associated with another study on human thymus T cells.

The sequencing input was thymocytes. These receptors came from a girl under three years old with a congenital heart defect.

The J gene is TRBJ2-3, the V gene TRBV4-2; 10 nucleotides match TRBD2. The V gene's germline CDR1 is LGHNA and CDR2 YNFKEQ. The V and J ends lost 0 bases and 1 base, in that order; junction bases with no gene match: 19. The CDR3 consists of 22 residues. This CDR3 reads CASSQDPRLAGVRLGGTDTQYF. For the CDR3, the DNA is TGTGCCAGCAGCCAAGATCCCCGGCTAGCGGGGGTTCGTCTAGGCGGCACAGATACGCAGTATTTT.

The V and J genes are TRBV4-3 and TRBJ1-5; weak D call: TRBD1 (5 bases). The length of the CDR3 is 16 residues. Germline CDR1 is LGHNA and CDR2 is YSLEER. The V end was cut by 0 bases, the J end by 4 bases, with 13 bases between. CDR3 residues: CASSQERQPLNQPQHF. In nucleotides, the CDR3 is TGCGCCAGCAGCCAAGAAAGACAGCCCCTTAATCAGCCCCAGCATTTT.

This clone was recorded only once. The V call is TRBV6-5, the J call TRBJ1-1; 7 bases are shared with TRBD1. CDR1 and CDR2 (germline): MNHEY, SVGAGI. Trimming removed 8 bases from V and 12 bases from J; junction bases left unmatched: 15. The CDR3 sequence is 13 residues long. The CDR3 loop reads CASSENRDRRTFF. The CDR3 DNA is TGTGCCAGCTCCGAGAACCGGGACAGAAGGACTTTCTTT.

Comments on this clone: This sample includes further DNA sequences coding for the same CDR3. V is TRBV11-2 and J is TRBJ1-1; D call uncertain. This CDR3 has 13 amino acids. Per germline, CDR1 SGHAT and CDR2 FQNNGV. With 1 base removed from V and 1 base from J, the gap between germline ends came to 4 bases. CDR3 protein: CASSLGGNTEAFF. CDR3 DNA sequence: TGTGCCAGCAGCTTAGGCGGGAACACTGAAGCTTTCTTT.

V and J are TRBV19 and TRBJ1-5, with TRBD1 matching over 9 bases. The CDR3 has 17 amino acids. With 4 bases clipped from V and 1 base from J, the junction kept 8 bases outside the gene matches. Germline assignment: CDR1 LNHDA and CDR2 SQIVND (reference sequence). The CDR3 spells CASSTPRDRESNQPQHF. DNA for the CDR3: TGTGCCAGTAGTACCCCCAGGGACAGGGAAAGCAATCAGCCCCAGCATTTT. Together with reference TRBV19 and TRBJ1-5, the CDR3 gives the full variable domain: DGGITQSPKYLFRKEGQNVTLSCEQNLNHDAMYWYRQDPGQGLRLIYYSQIVNDFQKGDIAEGYSVSREKKESFPLTVTSAQKNPTAFYLCASSTPRDRESNQPQHFGDGTRLSIL.

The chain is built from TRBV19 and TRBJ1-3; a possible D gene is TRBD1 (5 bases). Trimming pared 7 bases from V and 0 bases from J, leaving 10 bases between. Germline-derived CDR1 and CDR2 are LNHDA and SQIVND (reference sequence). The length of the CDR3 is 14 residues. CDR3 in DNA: TGTGCCAGTACCGTGGGGGGCTCTGGAAACACCATATATTTT. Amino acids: CASTVGGSGNTIYF.

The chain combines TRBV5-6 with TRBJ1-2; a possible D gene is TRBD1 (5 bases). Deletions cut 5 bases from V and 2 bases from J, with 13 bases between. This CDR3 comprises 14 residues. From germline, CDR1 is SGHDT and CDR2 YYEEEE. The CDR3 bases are TGTGCCAGCAGGTGGGGGGAAACGAACTATGGCTACACCTTC. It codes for CASRWGETNYGYTF.

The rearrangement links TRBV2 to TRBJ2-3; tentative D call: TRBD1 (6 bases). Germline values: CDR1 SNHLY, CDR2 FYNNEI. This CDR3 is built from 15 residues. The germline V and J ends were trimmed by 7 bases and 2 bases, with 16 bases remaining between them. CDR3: CASKFEGEYTDTQYF. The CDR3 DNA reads TGTGCCAGCAAGTTCGAGGGGGAGTACACAGATACGCAGTATTTT.

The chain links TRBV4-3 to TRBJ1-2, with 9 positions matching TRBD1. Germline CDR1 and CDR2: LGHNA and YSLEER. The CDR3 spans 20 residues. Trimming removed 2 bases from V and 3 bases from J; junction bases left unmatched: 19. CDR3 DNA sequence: TGCGCCAGCAGCCAATATCCCCCCGGGACAGGGTATGGTACCGACTATGGCTACACCTTC. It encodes CASSQYPPGTGYGTDYGYTF.

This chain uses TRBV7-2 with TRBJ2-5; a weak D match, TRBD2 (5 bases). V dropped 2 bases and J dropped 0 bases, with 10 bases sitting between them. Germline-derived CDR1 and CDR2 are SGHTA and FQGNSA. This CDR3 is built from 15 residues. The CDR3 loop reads CASSLSGRDQETQYF. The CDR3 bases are TGTGCCAGCAGCTTAAGCGGTCGGGACCAAGAGACCCAGTACTTC.

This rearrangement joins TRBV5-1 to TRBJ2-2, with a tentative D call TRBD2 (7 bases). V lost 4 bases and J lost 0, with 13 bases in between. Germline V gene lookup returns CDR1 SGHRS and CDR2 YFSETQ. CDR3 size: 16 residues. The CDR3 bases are TGCGCCAGCAGCCCGGGGGGCGGGACGAACACCGGGGAGCTGTTTTTT. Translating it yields CASSPGGGTNTGELFF.

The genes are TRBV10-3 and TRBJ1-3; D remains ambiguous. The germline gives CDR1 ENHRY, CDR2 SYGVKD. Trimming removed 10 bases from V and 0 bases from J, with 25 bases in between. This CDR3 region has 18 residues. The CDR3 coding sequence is TGTGCCACCCGAAGACACCGTCCTCCTTCACGCTCTGGAAACACCATATATTTT. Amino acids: CATRRHRPPSRSGNTIYF.

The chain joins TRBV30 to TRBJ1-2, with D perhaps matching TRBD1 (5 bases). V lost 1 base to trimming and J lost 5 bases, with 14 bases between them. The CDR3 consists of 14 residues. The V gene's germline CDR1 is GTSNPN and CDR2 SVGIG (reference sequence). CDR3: CAWSGTTARYGYTF. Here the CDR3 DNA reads TGTGCCTGGAGTGGGACAACCGCGAGGTATGGCTACACCTTC.

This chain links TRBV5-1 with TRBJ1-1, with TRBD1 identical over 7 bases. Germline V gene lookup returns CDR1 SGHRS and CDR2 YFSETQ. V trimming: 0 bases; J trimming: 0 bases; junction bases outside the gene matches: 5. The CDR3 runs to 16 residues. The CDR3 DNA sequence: TGCGCCAGCAGCTTGGCCGGGACAGCAGTGAACACTGAAGCTTTCTTT. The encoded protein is CASSLAGTAVNTEAFF.

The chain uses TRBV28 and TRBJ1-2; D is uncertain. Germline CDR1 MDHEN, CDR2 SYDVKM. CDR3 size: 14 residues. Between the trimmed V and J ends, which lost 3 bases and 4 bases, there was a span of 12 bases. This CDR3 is CASSFAGRAYGYTF. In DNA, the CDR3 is TGTGCCAGCAGTTTTGCGGGGAGGGCCTATGGCTACACCTTC.

CDR3 nucleotides: TGCGCCAGCAGCCCATGGACAGGGAGTTATGATGGCTACACCTTC. Translated: CASSPWTGSYDGYTF. V is TRBV4-1 and J is TRBJ1-2, with 8 bases matching TRBD1. The germline V gene has CDR1 MGHRA and CDR2 YSYEKL. V lost 4 bases and J lost 6; bases outside the gene matches: 10. The CDR3 runs to 15 residues.

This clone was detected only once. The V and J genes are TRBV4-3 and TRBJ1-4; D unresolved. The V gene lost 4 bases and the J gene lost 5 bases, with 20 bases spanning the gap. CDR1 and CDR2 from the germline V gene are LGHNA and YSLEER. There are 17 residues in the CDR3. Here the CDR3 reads CASSLDDTGIPNEKLFF. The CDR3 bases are TGCGCCAGCAGCCTGGATGATACCGGGATACCGAATGAAAAACTGTTTTTT.

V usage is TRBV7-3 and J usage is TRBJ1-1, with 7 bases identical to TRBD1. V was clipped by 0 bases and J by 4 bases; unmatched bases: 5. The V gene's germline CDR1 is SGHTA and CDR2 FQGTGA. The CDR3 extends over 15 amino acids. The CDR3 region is CASSLTGAGGTEAFF. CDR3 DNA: TGTGCCAGCAGCTTAACGGGGGCAGGGGGCACTGAAGCTTTCTTT.

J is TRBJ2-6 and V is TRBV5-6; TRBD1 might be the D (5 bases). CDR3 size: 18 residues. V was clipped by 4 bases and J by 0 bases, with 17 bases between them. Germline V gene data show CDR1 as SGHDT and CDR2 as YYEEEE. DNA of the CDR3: TGTGCCAGCAGCGTTCGTCTTAACAGGTTCTCTGGGGCCAACGTCCTGACTTTC. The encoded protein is CASSVRLNRFSGANVLTF.

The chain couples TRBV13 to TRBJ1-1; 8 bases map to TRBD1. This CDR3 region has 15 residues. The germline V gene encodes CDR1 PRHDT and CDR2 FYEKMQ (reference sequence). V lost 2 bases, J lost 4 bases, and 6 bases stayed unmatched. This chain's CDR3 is CASSLRQGIGTEAFF. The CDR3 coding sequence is TGTGCCAGCAGCTTACGACAGGGGATTGGCACTGAAGCTTTCTTT.

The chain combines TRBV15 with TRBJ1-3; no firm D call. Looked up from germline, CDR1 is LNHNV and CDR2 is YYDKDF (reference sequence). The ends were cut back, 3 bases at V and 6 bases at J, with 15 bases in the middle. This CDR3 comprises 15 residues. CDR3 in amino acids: CATSSVRGRENTIYF. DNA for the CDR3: TGTGCCACCAGCAGTGTTAGAGGGAGGGAAAACACCATATATTTT.

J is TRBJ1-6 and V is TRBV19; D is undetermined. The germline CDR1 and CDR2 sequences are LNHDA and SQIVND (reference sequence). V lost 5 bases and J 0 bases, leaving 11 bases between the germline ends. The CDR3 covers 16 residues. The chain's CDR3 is CASSAYRSSYNSPLHF. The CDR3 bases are TGTGCCAGTAGTGCCTACAGAAGCTCCTATAATTCACCCCTCCACTTT.

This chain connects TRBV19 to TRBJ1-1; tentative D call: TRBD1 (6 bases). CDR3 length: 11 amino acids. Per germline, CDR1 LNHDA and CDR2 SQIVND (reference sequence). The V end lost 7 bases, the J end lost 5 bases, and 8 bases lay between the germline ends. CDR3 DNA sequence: TGTGCCAGTAAAGGGGGTACTGAAGCTTTCTTT. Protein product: CASKGGTEAFF.

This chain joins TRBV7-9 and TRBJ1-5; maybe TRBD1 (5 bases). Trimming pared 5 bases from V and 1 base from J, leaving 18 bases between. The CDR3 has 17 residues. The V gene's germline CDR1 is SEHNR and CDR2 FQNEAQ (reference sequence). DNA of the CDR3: TGTGCCAGCAGCCTGATTAAAGGGGAAGCCAGCAATCAGCCCCAGCATTTT. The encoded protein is CASSLIKGEASNQPQHF.

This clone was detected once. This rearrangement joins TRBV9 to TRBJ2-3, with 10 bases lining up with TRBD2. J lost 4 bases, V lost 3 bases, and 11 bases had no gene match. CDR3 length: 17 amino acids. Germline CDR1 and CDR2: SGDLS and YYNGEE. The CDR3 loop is CASSATQRGGRADTQYF. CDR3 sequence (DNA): TGTGCCAGCAGCGCCACCCAGCGGGGGGGCCGGGCAGATACGCAGTATTTT. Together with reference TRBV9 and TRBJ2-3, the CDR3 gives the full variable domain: DSGVTQTPKHLITATGQRVTLRCSPRSGDLSVYWYQQSLDQGLQFLIQYYNGEERAKGNILERFSAQQFPDLHSELNLSSLELGDSALYFCASSATQRGGRADTQYFGPGTRLTVL.

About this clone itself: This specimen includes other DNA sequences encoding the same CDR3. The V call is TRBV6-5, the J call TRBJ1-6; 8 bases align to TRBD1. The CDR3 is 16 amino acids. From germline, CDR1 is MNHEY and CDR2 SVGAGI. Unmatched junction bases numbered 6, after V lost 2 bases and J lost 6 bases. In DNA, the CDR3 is TGTGCCAGCAGTTACCTCCGACAGGGGACTAATTCACCCCTCCACTTT. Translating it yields CASSYLRQGTNSPLHF.

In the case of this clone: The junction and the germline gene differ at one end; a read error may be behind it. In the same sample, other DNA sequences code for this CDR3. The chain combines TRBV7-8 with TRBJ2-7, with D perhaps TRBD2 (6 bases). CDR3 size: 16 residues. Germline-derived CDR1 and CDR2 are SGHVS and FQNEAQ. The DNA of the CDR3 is TGTGCCAGCAGTTTAGACCCCGCGGGGACGCCCTACGAGCAGTACTTC. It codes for CASSLDPAGTPYEQYF.